These 18 T cell receptor beta chains originate from one sample sequenced in a study of T-cell reconstitution after alpha-beta-depleted transplantation in children. Unique molecular identifiers were incorporated into the prepared TCRbeta library. TCRdb reprocessed the PCR reads with MiXCR, giving one entry per CDR3 protein. Of some 550,000 distinct CDR3 sequences in the sample, 23% were seen once. Sequencing used PBMCs, mostly from graft donor cells, obtained 360 days after TCRalphabeta/CD19-depleted stem cell transplant. The receptors were gathered from a boy in the first two years of life who had a stem cell transplant for acute myeloid leukemia, so the T cells may come from the graft donor.

The DNA for the CDR3 is TGTGCCAGCAGTTACGGGACAGGGTATGTCACCGATTCACCCCTCCACTTT. It specifies CASSYGTGYVTDSPLHF. The rearrangement links TRBV6-5 to TRBJ1-6, with TRBD1 matching over 9 bases. CDR1 is MNHEY, CDR2 SVGAGI, per germline. J gave up 8 bases and V 2 bases, and 10 bases lay outside the gene matches. The CDR3 length is 17 residues.

This clonotype was found many times. This chain connects TRBV12-3 or TRBV12-4 to TRBJ2-5, with TRBD1 identical over 8 bases. This CDR3 spans 14 amino acids. V gave up 2 bases and J gave up 5 bases; unmatched junction bases: 4. For the CDR3, the DNA is TGTGCCAGCAGTTTACAGGGGGCGATGGAGACCCAGTACTTC. It is translated as CASSLQGAMETQYF.

V and J are TRBV6-1 and TRBJ2-2; 8 bases are a match to TRBD2. This CDR3 is 14 amino acids long. From germline, CDR1 is MNHNS and CDR2 SASEGT. Written as DNA, the CDR3 is TGTGCAACCTCGGGAGGGGGATACACCGGGGAGCTGTTTTTT. It is translated as CATSGGGYTGELFF.

This clonotype was counted between two and nine times. The genes are TRBV5-1 and TRBJ2-3; TRBD2 agrees at 7 bases. The germline V gene encodes CDR1 SGHRS and CDR2 YFSETQ. With V trimmed by 1 base and J by 0 bases, 5 bases remained unmatched. CDR3 length equals 16 residues. CDR3 nucleotide sequence: TGCGCCAGCAGCTTGAGGAGCGGGGTCAGCACAGATACGCAGTATTTT. Translated: CASSLRSGVSTDTQYF.

This clonotype was counted many times. The chain recombines TRBV20-1 with TRBJ2-1; D assignment may be TRBD1 or TRBD2 (5 bases each). The CDR3 totals 14 residues. CDR1 and CDR2 from the germline V gene are DFQATT and SNEGSKA (reference sequence). V was shortened by 3 bases and J by 8 bases, with 17 bases between the two germline ends. Here the CDR3 reads CSARGRRVGDEQFF. The DNA for the CDR3 is TGCAGTGCTAGGGGGCGGCGGGTTGGCGATGAGCAGTTCTTC.

The sample holds many counts of this clonotype. This chain links TRBV20-1 with TRBJ2-1, with TRBD2 matching 7 bases. CDR3 size: 13 residues. Trimming cost V 5 bases and J 5 bases; bases outside gene matches: 6. Germline V lookup: CDR1 DFQATT, CDR2 SNEGSKA (reference sequence). The CDR3 reads CSAQTSFDNEQFF. The CDR3 DNA sequence: TGCAGTGCTCAGACTAGCTTCGACAATGAGCAGTTCTTC.

This clonotype has a count of ten or more. The chain combines TRBV29-1 with TRBJ2-2; D ambiguous. The CDR3 covers 11 residues. V lost 6 bases and J lost 7, with 9 bases in between. Looked up from germline, CDR1 is SQVTM and CDR2 is ANQGSEA. CDR3 sequence (DNA): TGCAGCGTGGACGCGAGCGGGGAGCTGTTTTTT. This encodes CSVDASGELFF.

J is TRBJ1-1 and V is TRBV12-3 or TRBV12-4; D ambiguous. The germline V and J ends were trimmed by 2 bases and 0 bases, with 10 bases remaining between them. There are 15 residues in the CDR3. The DNA of the CDR3 is TGTGCCAGCAGTTTACGGGGTACTCTGAACACTGAAGCTTTCTTT. Amino acids: CASSLRGTLNTEAFF.

This clonotype showed up many times. V gene TRBV5-6 combines with J gene TRBJ1-1, with D possibly matching TRBD1 (6 bases). Germline lookup yields CDR1 SGHDT and CDR2 YYEEEE. The CDR3 covers 15 residues. V lost 2 bases to trimming and J lost 5 bases, with 16 bases between them. CDR3: CASSFDGGRGTEAFF. The CDR3, as DNA: TGTGCCAGCAGCTTTGATGGGGGGCGCGGTACTGAAGCTTTCTTT.

The sample holds many counts of this clonotype. The genes are TRBV5-1 and TRBJ2-1; unclear D gene. V dropped 0 bases and J dropped 0 bases, with 19 bases sitting between them. Germline-derived CDR1 and CDR2 are SGHRS and YFSETQ. The CDR3 has 19 residues. The CDR3 DNA reads TGCGCCAGCAGCTTGGGTAGTTGGGCCGGCGCAAGCTCCTACAATGAGCAGTTCTTC. Its protein is CASSLGSWAGASSYNEQFF.

The genes are TRBV6-5 and TRBJ1-1; weak D call: TRBD1 (5 bases). The CDR3 is made up of 16 amino acids. Deletions cut 1 base from V and 6 bases from J, with 18 bases between. CDR1 MNHEY and CDR2 SVGAGI come from the germline V gene. The DNA of the CDR3 is TGTGCCAGCAGTTACTACCTTGAAGACAGAGCCGCTGAAGCTTTCTTT. Translation: CASSYYLEDRAAEAFF.

The chain recombines TRBV12-3 or TRBV12-4 with TRBJ2-5; D is unclear. The CDR3 loop spans 13 amino acids. With 6 bases removed from V and 1 base from J, the gap between germline ends came to 9 bases. Written as DNA, the CDR3 is TGTGCCAGCAGGATGGACGGCCAAGAGACCCAGTACTTC. Protein product: CASRMDGQETQYF.

The table lists this clonotype with many counts. V is TRBV20-1 and J is TRBJ2-1; D call uncertain. There are 15 residues in the CDR3. Trimming cost V 0 bases and J 3 bases, with 12 bases left between them. Germline lookup yields CDR1 DFQATT and CDR2 SNEGSKA (reference sequence). CDR3 sequence: CSARDLYPSYNEQFF. The CDR3 DNA reads TGCAGTGCTAGAGATCTCTACCCCAGCTACAATGAGCAGTTCTTC.

Many counts were recorded for this clonotype. The genes are TRBV29-1 and TRBJ2-3; 9 bases map to TRBD2. CDR3 length: 13 amino acids. With V trimmed by 4 bases and J by 4 bases, 3 bases remained unmatched. The germline V gene has CDR1 SQVTM and CDR2 ANQGSEA. CDR3 region: CSVASSGADTQYF. The CDR3 DNA is TGCAGCGTTGCATCTAGCGGGGCAGATACGCAGTATTTT.

The CDR3 DNA reads TGTGCCAGCCCCTCGACTCGGGACAATGAGCAGTTCTTC. Translation gives CASPSTRDNEQFF. The J gene is TRBJ2-1, the V gene TRBV7-9, with D hard to call. This CDR3 is built from 13 residues. Trimming stripped 8 bases from V and 5 bases from J, with 13 bases between. Germline loops: CDR1 SEHNR, CDR2 FQNEAQ (reference sequence).

J is TRBJ2-7 and V is TRBV6-4, with TRBD1 matching over 9 bases. Trimming at V came to 8 bases and at J to 2 bases, leaving 16 bases not matched to a gene. The CDR3 length is 17 residues. Germline V gene data show CDR1 as MRHNA and CDR2 as SNTAGT. The CDR3 DNA follows: TGTGCCAGCCCGCGGGACAGGGAAAACTTTAGGACCTACGAGCAGTACGTC. Translating it yields CASPRDRENFRTYEQYV.

This clonotype occurred many times. The chain links TRBV29-1 to TRBJ2-6; D may be TRBD1 (6 bases). Germline V gene data show CDR1 as SQVTM and CDR2 as ANQGSEA. Trimming cost V 0 bases and J 3 bases, with 12 bases left between them. This CDR3 comprises 16 residues. CDR3 residues: CSVEDLEGDGANVLTF. The CDR3 bases are TGCAGCGTTGAAGATCTCGAGGGGGATGGGGCCAACGTCCTGACTTTC.

Ten or more counts support this clonotype. The chain combines TRBV15 with TRBJ2-3; D might be TRBD1 or TRBD2, each matching 5 bases. Germline values: CDR1 LNHNV, CDR2 YYDKDF (reference sequence). This CDR3 comprises 16 residues. Trimming took 6 bases from V and 4 from J, leaving 20 bases between them. The chain's CDR3 is CATRGEKTGHPDTQYF. CDR3 nucleotide sequence: TGTGCCACCAGGGGGGAAAAAACAGGACACCCAGATACGCAGTATTTT.